This TCR beta chain was sequenced during a study of blood T cell repertoires in COVID-19. Trimming cost V 5 bases and J 3 bases; bases outside gene matches: 8. This CDR3 is built from 16 residues. Germline V gene data show CDR1 as SGHTA and CDR2 as FQGNSA. The data were produced by immunoSEQ multiplex PCR, yet TCRdb's version contains in-frame clones alone and is incomplete. The sample contains approximately 25,000 clones, 75% to 85% of which appear only once. This TCR was sampled from a woman in her sixties or seventies with COVID-19, enrolled during active disease. The material sequenced was peripheral blood. The chain joins TRBV7-2 to TRBJ1-2, with 11 bases identical to TRBD1. CDR3 DNA sequence: TGTGCCAGCAGCCCATTCGGACAGGGGGCCCACTATGGCTACACCTTC. Protein sequence: CASSPFGQGAHYGYTF.